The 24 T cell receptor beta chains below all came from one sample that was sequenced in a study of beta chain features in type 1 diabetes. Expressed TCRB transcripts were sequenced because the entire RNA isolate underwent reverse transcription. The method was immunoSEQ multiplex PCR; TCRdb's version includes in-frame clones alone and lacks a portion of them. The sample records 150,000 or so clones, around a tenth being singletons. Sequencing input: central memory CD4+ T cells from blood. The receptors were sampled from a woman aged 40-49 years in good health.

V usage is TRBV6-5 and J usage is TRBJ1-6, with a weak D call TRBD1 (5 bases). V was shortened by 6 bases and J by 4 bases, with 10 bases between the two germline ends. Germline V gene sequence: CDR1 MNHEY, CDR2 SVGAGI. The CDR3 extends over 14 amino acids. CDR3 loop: CASRLGLYNSPLHF. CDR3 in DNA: TGTGCCAGCAGGCTGGGACTTTATAATTCACCCCTCCACTTT.

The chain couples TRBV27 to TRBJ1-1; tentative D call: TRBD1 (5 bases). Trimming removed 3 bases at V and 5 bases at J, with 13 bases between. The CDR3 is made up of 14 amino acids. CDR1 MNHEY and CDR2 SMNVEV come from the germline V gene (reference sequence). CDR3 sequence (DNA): TGTGCCAGCAGTTTCGGGGGGAAAAGGACTGAAGCTTTCTTT. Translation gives CASSFGGKRTEAFF.

CDR3: CASSLHPGTGGSGANVLTF. Here the CDR3 DNA reads TGCGCCAGCAGCTTGCACCCCGGGACAGGGGGCTCTGGGGCCAACGTCCTGACTTTC. The chain has TRBV5-1 and TRBJ2-6; 11 bases match TRBD1. The CDR3 runs 19 residues. Losses at the gene ends were 1 base for V and 0 bases for J; bases not matched to a gene: 6. Germline values: CDR1 SGHRS, CDR2 YFSETQ.

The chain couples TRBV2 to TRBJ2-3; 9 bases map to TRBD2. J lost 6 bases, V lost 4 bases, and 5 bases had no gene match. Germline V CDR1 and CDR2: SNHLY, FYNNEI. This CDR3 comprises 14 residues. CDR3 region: CASSVLAGFDTQYF. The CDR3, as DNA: TGTGCCAGCAGTGTCCTAGCGGGGTTTGATACGCAGTATTTT.

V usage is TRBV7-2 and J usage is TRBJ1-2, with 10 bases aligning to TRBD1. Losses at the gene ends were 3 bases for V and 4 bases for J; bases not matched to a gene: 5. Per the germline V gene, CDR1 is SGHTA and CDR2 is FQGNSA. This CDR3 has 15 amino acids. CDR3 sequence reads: CASSFTRTGGYGYTF. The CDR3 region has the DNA TGTGCCAGCAGCTTCACGCGGACAGGGGGCTATGGCTACACCTTC.

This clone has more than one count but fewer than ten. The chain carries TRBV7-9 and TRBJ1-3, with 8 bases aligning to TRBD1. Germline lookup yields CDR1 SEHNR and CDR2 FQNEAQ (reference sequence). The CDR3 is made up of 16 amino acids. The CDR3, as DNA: TGTGCTGGGGAGACAGGGGCCCTCTTCTCTGGAAACACCATATATTTT. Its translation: CAGETGALFSGNTIYF.

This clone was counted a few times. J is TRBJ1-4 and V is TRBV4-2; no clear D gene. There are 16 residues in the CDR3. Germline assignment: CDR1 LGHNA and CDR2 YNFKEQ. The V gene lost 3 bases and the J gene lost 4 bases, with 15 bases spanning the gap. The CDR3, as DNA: TGTGCCAGCAGCCAGGAACCCAGAGCGTTTAATGAAAAACTGTTTTTT. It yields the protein CASSQEPRAFNEKLFF.

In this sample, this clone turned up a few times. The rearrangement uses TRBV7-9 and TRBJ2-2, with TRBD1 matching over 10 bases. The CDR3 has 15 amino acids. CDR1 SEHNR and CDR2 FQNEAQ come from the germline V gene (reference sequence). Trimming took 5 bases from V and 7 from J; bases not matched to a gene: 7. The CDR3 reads CASSVDRGLGGELFF. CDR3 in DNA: TGTGCCAGCAGCGTCGACAGGGGGCTGGGCGGGGAGCTGTTTTTT.

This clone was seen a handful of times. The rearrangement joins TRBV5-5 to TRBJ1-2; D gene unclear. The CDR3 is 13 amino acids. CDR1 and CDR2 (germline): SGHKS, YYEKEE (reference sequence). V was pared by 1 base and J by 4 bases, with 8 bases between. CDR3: CASSLTQPYGYTF. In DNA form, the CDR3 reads TGTGCCAGCAGCTTGACACAGCCCTATGGCTACACCTTC.

CDR3 bases: TGTGCCAGCAGTGAAGGACAGGGCCCCGGCTATGGCTACACCTTC. This gives the protein CASSEGQGPGYGYTF. The chain combines TRBV6-1 with TRBJ1-2, with 7 bases lining up with TRBD1. CDR3 size: 15 residues. Germline assignment: CDR1 MNHNS and CDR2 SASEGT. J was trimmed by 4 bases and V by 1 base; bases with no gene match: 6.

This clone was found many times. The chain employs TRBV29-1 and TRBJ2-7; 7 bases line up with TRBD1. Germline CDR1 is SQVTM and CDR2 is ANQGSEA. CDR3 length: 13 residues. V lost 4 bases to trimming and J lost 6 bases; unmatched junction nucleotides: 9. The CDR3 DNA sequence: TGCAGCGTTGGTTCCGGGACAGCCCGCGAGCAGTACTTC. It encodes CSVGSGTAREQYF.

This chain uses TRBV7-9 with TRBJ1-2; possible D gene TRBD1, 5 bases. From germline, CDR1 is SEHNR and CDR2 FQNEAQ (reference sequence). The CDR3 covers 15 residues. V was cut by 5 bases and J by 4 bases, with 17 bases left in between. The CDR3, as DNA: TGTGCCAGCAGCGCAGGCGGGGCCTGGGCCTATGGCTACACCTTC. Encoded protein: CASSAGGAWAYGYTF.

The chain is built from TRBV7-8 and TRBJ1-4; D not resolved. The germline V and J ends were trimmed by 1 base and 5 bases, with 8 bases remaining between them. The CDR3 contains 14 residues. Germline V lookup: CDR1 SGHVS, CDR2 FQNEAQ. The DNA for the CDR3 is TGTGCCAGCAGCTTAGGGCAGTTGAATGAAAAACTGTTTTTT. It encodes CASSLGQLNEKLFF.

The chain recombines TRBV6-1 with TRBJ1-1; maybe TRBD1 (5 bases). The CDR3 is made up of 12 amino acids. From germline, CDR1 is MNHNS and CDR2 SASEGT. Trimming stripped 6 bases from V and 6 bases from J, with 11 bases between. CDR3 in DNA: TGTGCCAGCAGCTCATTGACAGCTGAAGCTTTCTTT. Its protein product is CASSSLTAEAFF.

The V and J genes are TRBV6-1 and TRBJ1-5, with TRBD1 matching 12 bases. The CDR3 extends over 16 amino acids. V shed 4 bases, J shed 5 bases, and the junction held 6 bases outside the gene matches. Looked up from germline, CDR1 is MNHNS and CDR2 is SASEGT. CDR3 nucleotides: TGTGCCAGCAGTGCCCTTGGGACAGGGGGCTATCAGCCCCAGCATTTT. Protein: CASSALGTGGYQPQHF.

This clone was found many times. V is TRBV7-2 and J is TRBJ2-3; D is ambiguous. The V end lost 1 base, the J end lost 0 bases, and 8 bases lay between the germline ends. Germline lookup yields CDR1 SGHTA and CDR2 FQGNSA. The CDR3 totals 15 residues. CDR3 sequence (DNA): TGTGCCAGCAGCTTAGTGATTAGTAGCACAGATACGCAGTATTTT. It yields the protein CASSLVISSTDTQYF.

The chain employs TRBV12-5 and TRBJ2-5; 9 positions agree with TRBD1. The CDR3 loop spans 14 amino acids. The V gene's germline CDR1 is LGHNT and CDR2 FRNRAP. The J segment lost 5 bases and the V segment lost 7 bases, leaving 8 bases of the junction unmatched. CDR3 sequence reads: CASAVQGATETQYF. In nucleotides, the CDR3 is TGTGCTAGTGCGGTACAGGGGGCTACGGAGACCCAGTACTTC.

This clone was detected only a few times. The DNA for the CDR3 is TGCAGCGTCGCCGACAGCCCCCTGTCCTACGAGCAGTACTTC. Its protein is CSVADSPLSYEQYF. The rearrangement uses TRBV29-1 and TRBJ2-7, with a tentative D call TRBD1 (5 bases). This CDR3 has 14 amino acids. The V and J ends lost 6 bases and 1 base respectively, with 16 bases between them. The germline V gene has CDR1 SQVTM and CDR2 ANQGSEA.

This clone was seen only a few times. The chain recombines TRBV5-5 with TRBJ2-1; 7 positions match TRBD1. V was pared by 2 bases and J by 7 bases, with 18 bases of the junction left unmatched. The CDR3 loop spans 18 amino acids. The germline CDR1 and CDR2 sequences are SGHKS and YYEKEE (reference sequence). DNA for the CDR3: TGTGCCAGCAGCTTCCTCCAAGTCGACAGGGTAATGTCAAATGAGCAGTTCTTC. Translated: CASSFLQVDRVMSNEQFF. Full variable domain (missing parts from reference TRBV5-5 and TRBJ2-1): DAGVTQSPTHLIKTRGQQVTLRCSPISGHKSVSWYQQVLGQGPQFIFQYYEKEERGRGNFPDRFSARQFPNYSSELNVNALLLGDSALYLCASSFLQVDRVMSNEQFFGPGTRLTVL.

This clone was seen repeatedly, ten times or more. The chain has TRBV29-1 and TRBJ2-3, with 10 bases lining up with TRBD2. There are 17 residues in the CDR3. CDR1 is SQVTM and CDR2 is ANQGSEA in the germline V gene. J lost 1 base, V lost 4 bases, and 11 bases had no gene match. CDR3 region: CSVAQRGGTRGTDTQYF. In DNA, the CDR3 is TGCAGCGTTGCCCAGCGGGGGGGCACGAGGGGCACAGATACGCAGTATTTT.

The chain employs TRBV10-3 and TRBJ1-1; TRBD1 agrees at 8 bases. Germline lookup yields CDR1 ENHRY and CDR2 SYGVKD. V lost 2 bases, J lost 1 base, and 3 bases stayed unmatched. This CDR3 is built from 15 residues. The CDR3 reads CAISEGTGANTEAFF. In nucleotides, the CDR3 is TGTGCCATCAGTGAGGGGACAGGAGCGAACACTGAAGCTTTCTTT.

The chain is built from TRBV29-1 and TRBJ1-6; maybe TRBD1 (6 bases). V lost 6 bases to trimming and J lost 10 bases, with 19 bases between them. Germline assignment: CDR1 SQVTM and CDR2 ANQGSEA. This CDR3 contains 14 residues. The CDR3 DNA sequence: TGCAGCGTCTCAACAGGGAACCCTAAATCACCCCTCCACTTT. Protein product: CSVSTGNPKSPLHF.

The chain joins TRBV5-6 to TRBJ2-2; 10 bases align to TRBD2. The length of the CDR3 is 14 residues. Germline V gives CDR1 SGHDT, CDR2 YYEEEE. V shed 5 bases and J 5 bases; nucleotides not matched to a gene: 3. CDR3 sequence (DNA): TGTGCCAGCAGACAGCGGGGGGGGACCGGGGAGCTGTTTTTT. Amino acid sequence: CASRQRGGTGELFF. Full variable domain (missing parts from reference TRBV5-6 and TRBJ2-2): DAGVTQSPTHLIKTRGQQVTLRCSPKSGHDTVSWYQQALGQGPQFIFQYYEEEERQRGNFPDRFSGHQFPNYSSELNVNALLLGDSALYLCASRQRGGTGELFFGEGSRLTVL.

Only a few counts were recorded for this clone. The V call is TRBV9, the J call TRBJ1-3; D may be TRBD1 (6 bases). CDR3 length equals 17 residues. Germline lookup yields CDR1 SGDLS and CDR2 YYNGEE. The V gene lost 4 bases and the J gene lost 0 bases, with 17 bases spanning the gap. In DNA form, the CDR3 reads TGTGCCAGCAGCCCCATGGCGGGGGCGCCCTCTGGAAACACCATATATTTT. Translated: CASSPMAGAPSGNTIYF.